The 6 T cell receptor beta chains presented below share a single source sample, sequenced in a study of human T cells and chemical hapten exposure. This sample's time point: patch test 3, about 24 weeks after DPC sensitization. Treatment meaning: therapeutic diphenylcyclopropenone sensitization with weekly scalp DPC. Unfractionated whole blood yielded total RNA. Each CDR3 protein gets one entry after TCRdb re-called the RACE reads with MiXCR. The sample holds just under 40,000 distinct CDR3 sequences, 12% seen once. The material was whole blood, obtained in connection with sensitization to the hapten diphenylcyclopropenone (DPC). These receptors were collected from a woman in her 40s with alopecia areata. Some clones in this sample may be carry-over from other donors' samples.

Only a few counts were recorded for this clonotype. This rearrangement joins TRBV11-2 to TRBJ1-2; D is undetermined. CDR1 is SGHAT, CDR2 FQNNGV, per germline. The V end lost 2 bases, the J end lost 8 bases, and 9 bases lay between the germline ends. The CDR3 is 12 residues long. The CDR3 region is CASSLSWEGYTF. Here the CDR3 DNA reads TGTGCCAGCAGCTTAAGCTGGGAAGGCTACACCTTC.

This clonotype was observed a handful of times. V and J are TRBV9 and TRBJ1-2, with no clear D. V was trimmed by 3 bases and J by 2 bases, leaving 11 bases between them. The CDR3 length is 14 residues. Per the germline V gene, CDR1 is SGDLS and CDR2 is YYNGEE. As DNA, the CDR3 is TGTGCCAGCAGCGCCGCCCAACTGAACTATGGCTACACCTTC. Residues: CASSAAQLNYGYTF.

This sequence joins TRBV28 and TRBJ1-1; no firm D call. This CDR3 has 16 amino acids. Deletions cut 3 bases from V and 2 bases from J, with 16 bases between. Per germline, CDR1 MDHEN and CDR2 SYDVKM. The CDR3 nucleotides are TGTGCCAGCAGTTTCGAGGCTCTAGAGTTAAACACTGAAGCTTTCTTT. Translating gives CASSFEALELNTEAFF. Combining the CDR3 with reference TRBV28 and TRBJ1-1 gives the whole variable domain DVKVTQSSRYLVKRTGEKVFLECVQDMDHENMFWYRQDPGLGLRLIYFSYDVKMKEKGDIPEGYSVSREKKERFSLILESASTNQTSMYLCASSFEALELNTEAFFGQGTRLTVV.

The chain couples TRBV7-2 to TRBJ2-3; 9 bases align to TRBD1. Germline V gene sequence: CDR1 SGHTA, CDR2 FQGNSA. V trimming: 3 bases; J trimming: 4 bases; junction bases outside the gene matches: 8. This CDR3 contains 16 residues. The CDR3 DNA reads TGTGCCAGCAGCTTGTGGGGACAGGGATATCCAGATACGCAGTATTTT. Residues: CASSLWGQGYPDTQYF. Looking up the rest from reference TRBV7-2 and TRBJ2-3 gives the full variable domain: GAGVSQSPSNKVTEKGKDVELRCDPISGHTALYWYRQSLGQGLEFLIYFQGNSAPDKSGLPSDRFSAERTGGSVSTLTIQRTQQEDSAVYLCASSLWGQGYPDTQYFGPGTRLTVL.

In this sample, this clonotype turned up a few times. The chain combines TRBV9 with TRBJ2-7; a weak D match, TRBD1 (5 bases). The CDR3 has 13 amino acids. Trimming left V 4 bases short and J 5 bases short, with 13 bases between. CDR1 is SGDLS, CDR2 YYNGEE, per germline. CDR3 amino acids: CASSPGRVHEQYF. CDR3 sequence (DNA): TGTGCCAGCAGCCCCGGCAGGGTCCACGAGCAGTACTTC.

This sequence joins TRBV28 and TRBJ1-5, with TRBD1 matching over 8 bases. The V gene end was trimmed by 6 bases and the J gene end by 4 bases; junction bases not matched to a gene: 8. CDR3 length: 15 amino acids. Germline V gene sequence: CDR1 MDHEN, CDR2 SYDVKM. DNA of the CDR3: TGTGCCAGCAGAGGGACAGGCCCGCGTAATCAGCCCCAGCATTTT. Translated, it gives CASRGTGPRNQPQHF.